Presented here are 15 T cell receptor beta chains from one specimen sequenced in a study of human T cells and chemical hapten exposure. Stated time point: patch test 1, 2 weeks after DPC sensitization. Described treatment: therapeutic diphenylcyclopropenone sensitization with weekly scalp DPC. MiXCR, run by TCRdb on the RACE reads, gives a single entry per CDR3 protein. This table has 75,000 to 90,000 distinct CDR3 sequences, roughly 7.1% appearing once. This material consisted of whole blood, taken in connection with sensitization to the hapten diphenylcyclopropenone (DPC). The source of these receptors is a woman in her 30s with alopecia areata. Some clones in this sample may be carry-over from other donors' samples.

This chain connects TRBV7-3 to TRBJ1-1, with no clear D. CDR1 and CDR2 (germline): SGHTA, FQGTGA. CDR3 length: 13 amino acids. V was pared by 1 base and J by 3 bases, with 6 bases between. The CDR3 DNA follows: TGTGCCAGCAGCTTAAGCCGAGACACTGAAGCTTTCTTT. Translation: CASSLSRDTEAFF.

This clonotype turned up a few times. The rearrangement uses TRBV5-1 and TRBJ2-7, with D hard to call. This CDR3 comprises 13 residues. V was cut by 4 bases and J by 0 bases, with 8 bases left in between. Germline-derived CDR1 and CDR2 are SGHRS and YFSETQ. The CDR3 DNA is TGCGCCAGCAGCCCCGTTTCCTCCTACGAGCAGTACTTC. Translation: CASSPVSSYEQYF.

The sample holds a few counts of this clonotype. The chain combines TRBV29-1 with TRBJ1-3; the D is unclear. V was pared by 4 bases and J by 2 bases, with 9 bases between. Germline values: CDR1 SQVTM, CDR2 ANQGSEA. This CDR3 contains 13 residues. The CDR3: CSVGEGTGNTIYF. DNA for the CDR3: TGCAGCGTTGGGGAGGGCACTGGAAACACCATATATTTT.

Concerning this clonotype: Because it lacks the conserved phenylalanine or tryptophan at the end, this CDR3 is likely a read error. The chain couples TRBV11-2 to TRBJ2-7; tentatively, D is TRBD2 (6 bases). The germline gives CDR1 SGHAT, CDR2 FQNNGV. CDR3 length: 12 residues. V dropped 4 bases and J dropped 6 bases, with 10 bases sitting between them. The DNA for the CDR3 is TGTGCCAGCAGCTATACTAGCTCCGAGCAGTACTCC. It is translated as CASSYTSSEQYS.

A single count supports this clonotype. This may come from a read error, since a much larger clone is one base off. The genes are TRBV27 and TRBJ1-5; D may be TRBD1 (5 bases). V lost 6 bases, J lost 5 bases, and 14 bases lay in between. The CDR3 is made up of 14 amino acids. Germline CDR1 reads MNHEY; CDR2 reads SMNVEV (reference sequence). The CDR3 region is CASRGAVGDQPQHF. The CDR3 DNA reads as TGTGCCAGCAGAGGGGCAGTCGGGGATCAGCCCCAGCATTTT.

This clonotype was counted between two and nine times. The chain employs TRBV20-1 and TRBJ2-4; a weak D match, TRBD2 (6 bases). The CDR3 is 15 residues long. Trimming shortened V by 6 bases and J by 0 bases, and 15 bases separated the two germline ends. CDR1 is DFQATT, CDR2 SNEGSKA, per germline (reference sequence). For the CDR3, the DNA is TGCAGTGCCGAAGTGGGGGAGGTAGCCAAAAACATTCAGTACTTC. Protein: CSAEVGEVAKNIQYF.

The chain carries TRBV28 and TRBJ2-7, with 9 nucleotides matching TRBD1. Per germline, CDR1 MDHEN and CDR2 SYDVKM. The V gene end was trimmed by 6 bases and the J gene end by 7 bases; junction bases not matched to a gene: 13. The CDR3 runs 15 residues. CDR3 in amino acids: CASRVPGQGPGEQYF. The CDR3 bases are TGTGCCAGCAGAGTCCCCGGACAGGGGCCCGGGGAGCAGTACTTC.

Only a few counts were recorded for this clonotype. The V gene is TRBV6-5, the J gene TRBJ1-1; D is possibly TRBD1 (5 bases). V lost 3 bases, J lost 0 bases, and 8 bases lay in between. There are 14 residues in the CDR3. The germline CDR1 and CDR2 sequences are MNHEY and SVGAGI. The CDR3 loop is CASSYEGMNTEAFF. Written as DNA, the CDR3 is TGTGCCAGCAGTTATGAGGGGATGAACACTGAAGCTTTCTTT.

This clonotype has ten or more counts. The CDR3 DNA reads as TGTGCCAGCGAGGGGGTCGGACCATTCTACGAGCAGTACTTC. This codes for CASEGVGPFYEQYF. The V and J genes are TRBV7-9 and TRBJ2-7; TRBD1 might be the D (6 bases). This CDR3 is built from 14 residues. Germline values: CDR1 SEHNR, CDR2 FQNEAQ (reference sequence). The ends were cut back, 8 bases at V and 3 bases at J, with 17 bases in the middle.

This clonotype occurred many times. This chain links TRBV2 with TRBJ2-3; 7 bases map to TRBD2. Germline values: CDR1 SNHLY, CDR2 FYNNEI. CDR3 size: 15 residues. With V trimmed by 3 bases and J by 1 base, 4 bases remained unmatched. Written as DNA, the CDR3 is TGTGCCAGCAGTGAGGCGGGAGAGGGCACAGATACGCAGTATTTT. Its protein product is CASSEAGEGTDTQYF.

This clonotype came up many times. V is TRBV3-1 and J is TRBJ1-1; D possibly corresponds to TRBD1 (5 bases). The CDR3 consists of 14 residues. V gave up 2 bases and J gave up 1 base, with 8 bases separating them. CDR1 is LGHDT and CDR2 is YNNKEL in the germline V gene (reference sequence). The CDR3 region has the DNA TGTGCCAGCAGCCAACGGGACTGGAACACTGAAGCTTTCTTT. This codes for CASSQRDWNTEAFF.

This chain connects TRBV12-3 or TRBV12-4 to TRBJ1-1; tentative D call: TRBD1 (6 bases). V shed 6 bases and J shed 5 bases, with 19 bases lying between them. This CDR3 region has 15 residues. The CDR3 loop is CASRGVTGSGTEAFF. CDR3 bases: TGTGCCAGCAGGGGAGTTACAGGGTCGGGTACTGAAGCTTTCTTT.

This clonotype showed up many times. The chain has TRBV12-3 or TRBV12-4 and TRBJ2-7; 8 positions agree with TRBD1. The CDR3 is 13 amino acids. The V and J ends lost 5 bases and 3 bases, in that order; junction bases with no gene match: 3. CDR3 coding DNA: TGTGCCAGCAGTCGGGACAGGTTCTACGAGCAGTACTTC. Amino acids: CASSRDRFYEQYF.

This chain connects TRBV20-1 to TRBJ2-5; 11 bases line up with TRBD2. Looked up from germline, CDR1 is DFQATT and CDR2 is SNEGSKA (reference sequence). V lost 6 bases and J lost 4; bases outside the gene matches: 7. The CDR3 length is 14 residues. CDR3 region: CSAAVLAGGETQYF. DNA for the CDR3: TGCAGTGCCGCCGTTCTAGCGGGGGGAGAGACCCAGTACTTC.

The V gene is TRBV29-1, the J gene TRBJ1-4; perhaps TRBD1 as D (5 bases). This CDR3 region has 12 residues. Germline V gene lookup returns CDR1 SQVTM and CDR2 ANQGSEA. V was cut by 3 bases and J by 7 bases, with 9 bases left in between. The CDR3 reads CSVEDMGEKLFF. CDR3 DNA sequence: TGCAGCGTTGAGGACATGGGTGAAAAACTGTTTTTT.